This is a list of T cell receptor beta chains from one sample in a study of T cell changes during pregnancy in multiple sclerosis. Method: immunoSEQ multiplex PCR; TCRdb's copy keeps in-frame clones and lacks some. The table has 90,000 to 95,000 clones, approximately 94% seen once; the top ten hold 2.2%. The sample in question was peripheral blood, obtained in the third trimester of pregnancy. All receptors come from a female donor with multiple sclerosis, enrolled in a pregnancy study. Both conserved end residues are part of each CDR3. Each record gives: J gene, V gene, clone size, CDR3 length, D gene, CDR3 DNA, CDR3 protein. The D gene is left open where the match is weak. For some rows the clone size is stated as once, few or many, or as a class when expanded; others skip it.

>TRBJ2-1|TRBV19|.|16|.
TGTGCCAGTAGTATAAGGACTCCGGCGTCCTACAATGAGCAGTTCTTC
CASSIRTPASYNEQFF
>TRBJ2-1|TRBV7-2|once|16|TRBD1
TGTGCCAGCAGCTCGACAGGGGGCGCGTTGTACAATGAGCAGTTCTTC
CASSSTGGALYNEQFF
>TRBJ2-7|TRBV28|.|18|TRBD2
TGTGCCAGCAGTCTGCCGGGACTAGCGGGAGCCCACTACTACGAGCAGTACTTC
CASSLPGLAGAHYYEQYF
>TRBJ2-7|TRBV7-6|.|19|TRBD2
TGTGCCAGCAGCTTGGGCTCTAGCGGGAGGGCTAACTGGGCCTACGAGCAGTACTTC
CASSLGSSGRANWAYEQYF
>TRBJ2-3|TRBV28|.|11|TRBD2
TGTGCCAGCTGGGGGGGAGATACGCAGTATTTT
CASWGGDTQYF
>TRBJ2-5|TRBV7-2|once|14|.
TGTGCCAGCAGCTTAGGGCCCCAGGCGGGGACCCAGTACTTC
CASSLGPQAGTQYF
>TRBJ2-1|TRBV6-1|.|13|TRBD2
TGTGCCAGCAGTGCGGGACTAGCAAATGAGCAGTTCTTC
CASSAGLANEQFF
>TRBJ2-3|TRBV7-2|.|13|.
TGTGCCAGCAGCTTTCCGTTTTTAGATACGCAGTATTTT
CASSFPFLDTQYF
>TRBJ1-1|TRBV6-5|.|16|.
TGTGCCAGCAGTTACTCGGCGGGAGGGATGCACACTGAAGCTTTCTTT
CASSYSAGGMHTEAFF
>TRBJ2-7|TRBV7-2|.|13|.
TGTGCCAGCAGCCCTACACCAACCAGGGAGCAGTACTTC
CASSPTPTREQYF
>TRBJ2-7|TRBV29-1|.|14|.
TGCAGCGTTGTCAGAGAGCAGCGTCCCTACGAGCAGTACTTC
CSVVREQRPYEQYF
>TRBJ1-1|TRBV28|.|12|.
TGTGCCAGCAGTCAAACAGGGTCCGAAGCTTTCTTT
CASSQTGSEAFF
>TRBJ1-1|TRBV7-2|.|13|.
TGTGCCAGCAGCTTTCGACAGAACACTGAAGCTTTCTTT
CASSFRQNTEAFF
>TRBJ2-3|TRBV9|.|19|TRBD2
TGTGCCAGCAGCCATCCCGGACTAGCGGGAGCGTGGGGCACAGATACGCAGTATTTT
CASSHPGLAGAWGTDTQYF
>TRBJ2-1|TRBV9|.|11|.
TGTGCCAGCAGCGTCCTCAATGAGCAGTTCTTC
CASSVLNEQFF
>TRBJ2-1|TRBV5-6|.|15|TRBD1
TGTGCCAGCAGCTTGGGACAGGGGGCGCGGGGTGAGCAGTTCTTC
CASSLGQGARGEQFF
>TRBJ2-5|TRBV7-9|.|17|TRBD1
TGTGCCAGCAGCCCCCGCGCAGACCCAGGGGGTAGGGAGACCCAGTACTTC
CASSPRADPGGRETQYF
>TRBJ2-1|TRBV20-1|.|11|.
TGCAGTGCTAGAGGCGGCTTTACCCAATTCTTC
CSARGGFTQFF
>TRBJ2-2|TRBV19|.|18|TRBD1
TGTGCCAGTAGTAAGCGACAGGGGGCGTCATCTGACACCGGGGAGCTGTTTTTT
CASSKRQGASSDTGELFF
>TRBJ2-7|TRBV13|.|12|.
TGTGCCAGCAGCTTGTCCCGGAGGGAGCAGTACTTC
CASSLSRREQYF
>TRBJ2-2|TRBV9|.|14|.
TGTGCCAGCAGCGCAAGACTGAACACCGGGGAGCTGTTTTTT
CASSARLNTGELFF
>TRBJ1-1|TRBV5-4|.|14|.
TGTGCCAGCAGCCAACTGACAGGGAACACTGAAGCTTTCTTT
CASSQLTGNTEAFF
>TRBJ2-5|TRBV11-2|.|13|TRBD1
TGTGCCAGCAGCCCCGGACAGGGAGAGACCCAGTACTTC
CASSPGQGETQYF
>TRBJ2-3|TRBV18|.|15|TRBD1
TGTGCCAGCTCGCTGAGGACAGGGAGCACAGATACGCAGTATTTT
CASSLRTGSTDTQYF
>TRBJ1-1|TRBV7-9|.|13|TRBD1
TGTGCCAGCAACAAACAGGGGGACACTGAAGCTTTCTTT
CASNKQGDTEAFF
>TRBJ1-5|TRBV7-2|.|13|TRBD1
TGTGCCAGCAGCGACAGGGGGTTCCAGCCCCAGCATTTT
CASSDRGFQPQHF
>TRBJ1-2|TRBV4-3|.|17|TRBD1
TGCGCCAGCAGCCAAGATCAGGGTGGACAGGGAAGGATTGGCTACACCTTC
CASSQDQGGQGRIGYTF
>TRBJ2-3|TRBV19|.|13|.
TGTGCCAGTAAAGACTCCTCCACAGATACGCAGTATTTT
CASKDSSTDTQYF
>TRBJ2-5|TRBV2|once|13|TRBD1
TGTGCCAGCAGGATAGGGACAGGGTCGACCCAGTACTTC
CASRIGTGSTQYF
>TRBJ2-3|TRBV29-1|.|12|TRBD1
TGCAGCGATGGGACAGGCACAGATACGCAGTATTTT
CSDGTGTDTQYF
>TRBJ2-5|TRBV9|once|14|.
TGTGCCAGCAGCGTAGCTCCAGGGAAAGAGACCCAGTACTTC
CASSVAPGKETQYF
>TRBJ1-5|TRBV6-1|once|14|.
TGTGCCAGCAGTAGCAGCAGGGGTCCTCAGCCCCAGCATTTT
CASSSSRGPQPQHF
>TRBJ2-2|TRBV19|.|15|.
TGTGCCAGTATGACGGGAACCGCGAACACCGGGGAGCTGTTTTTT
CASMTGTANTGELFF
>TRBJ2-2|TRBV11-1|medium-sized|13|.
TGTGCCAGCAGCTCGCGGACAGCCGGGGAGCTGTTTTTT
CASSSRTAGELFF
>TRBJ2-1|TRBV7-2|.|14|.
TGTGCCAGCAACTCTGGGCAGGGGAACAATGAGCAGTTCTTC
CASNSGQGNNEQFF
>TRBJ2-5|TRBV7-2|.|14|TRBD1
TGTGCCAGCAGCCGTGACAGGGTCCAAGAGACCCAGTACTTC
CASSRDRVQETQYF
>TRBJ2-1|TRBV28|.|16|TRBD2
TGTGCCAGCAGGGGAGAGGGACTAGCGGATGACAATGAGCAGTTCTTC
CASRGEGLADDNEQFF
>TRBJ1-4|TRBV4-2|.|15|.
TGTGCCAGCAGCCAATTCTCGGGGGATCATGAAAAACTGTTTTTT
CASSQFSGDHEKLFF
>TRBJ1-1|TRBV19|.|13|TRBD1
TGTGCCAGTAGTCAAGACAGGGGGGCTGAAGCTTTCTTT
CASSQDRGAEAFF
>TRBJ1-2|TRBV5-1|.|17|TRBD1
TGCGCCAGCAGCTTAAGCTGGCGACCCGAACAGGGGGGTGGCTACACCTTC
CASSLSWRPEQGGGYTF
>TRBJ1-2|TRBV28|.|14|.
TGTGCCAGCAGTTTAGGGTCGAGGTCGATTATCTACACCTTC
CASSLGSRSIIYTF
>TRBJ1-2|TRBV4-1|.|15|TRBD1
TGCGCCAGCAGCCAAATTGGGACAGGGTGGGGAGGGGACACCTTC
CASSQIGTGWGGDTF
>TRBJ1-2|TRBV4-2|.|15|TRBD1
TGTGCCAGCAGCCAAGATCCAACAGGGGCGGTTGGCTACACCTTC
CASSQDPTGAVGYTF
>TRBJ1-1|TRBV7-3|.|13|.
TGTGCCAGCAGCTTAAAGTCAGGGACTGAAGCTTTCTTT
CASSLKSGTEAFF
>TRBJ2-2|TRBV2|.|14|.
TGTGCCAGCAGTACAGGGACAAACACCGGGGAGCTGTTTTTT
CASSTGTNTGELFF
>TRBJ2-7|TRBV19|once|15|TRBD1
TGTGCCAGTAGTATAGGGGACAGGGGTCCCTACGAGCAGTACTTC
CASSIGDRGPYEQYF
>TRBJ1-4|TRBV19|.|13|TRBD1
TGTGCCAGTTCCTACGCCAGGGGGGAAAAACTGTTTTTT
CASSYARGEKLFF